The clone carrying this T cell receptor beta chain was picked up a small number of times. The CDR3 is 11 amino acids. Germline V gene lookup returns CDR1 LNHDA and CDR2 SQIVND (reference sequence). The V end lost 6 bases, the J end lost 4 bases, and 7 bases lay between the germline ends. The table came from immunoSEQ multiplex PCR; TCRdb's copy has only in-frame clones and leaves some out. There are 500,000 to 600,000 clones in the sample; 70% to 90% occur only once, and around 7.8% lies in the top ten. Seattle patients were enrolled while actively infected and followed longitudinally. These data come from a study of blood T cell repertoires in COVID-19. Across the study: PBMCs, B-cell-depleted T cells, or T cells provided the cDNA or gDNA that made up the material.

V gene TRBV19 combines with J gene TRBJ2-7; D remains ambiguous. Sequencing was carried out using peripheral blood. The clonotype comes from a woman between 45 and 65 years old with COVID-19, enrolled during active disease. Here the CDR3 reads CASSSVYEQYF. The CDR3 coding sequence is TGTGCCAGTAGCTCCGTATACGAGCAGTACTTC.